This T cell receptor (beta chain) was recorded in a study of blood T cell repertoires in COVID-19. CDR3 length: 16 amino acids. The V gene's germline CDR1 is SEHNR and CDR2 FQNEAQ (reference sequence). Trimming took 4 bases from V and 2 from J, leaving 15 bases between them. Authors' methods: By means of reference gene primer amplification, nucleated cell counts were estimated. Profiling relied on immunoSEQ multiplex PCR, and the TCRdb table lists in-frame clones only, not all of them. D and trimming come from the DNA, and the V and J calls and clone size come from that table. Of about 270,000 clones detected, 80% to 90% appear once; the ten largest clones hold approximately 10%.

The chain employs TRBV7-9 and TRBJ1-5, with a tentative D call TRBD1 (5 bases). This TCR was recovered from a woman in her seventies with acute or convalescent COVID-19. Sequenced: peripheral blood. DNA of the CDR3: TGTGCCAGCAGCTCCGTGGGGGGGAAGGGCAATCAGCCCCAGCATTTT. Its translation is CASSSVGGKGNQPQHF.